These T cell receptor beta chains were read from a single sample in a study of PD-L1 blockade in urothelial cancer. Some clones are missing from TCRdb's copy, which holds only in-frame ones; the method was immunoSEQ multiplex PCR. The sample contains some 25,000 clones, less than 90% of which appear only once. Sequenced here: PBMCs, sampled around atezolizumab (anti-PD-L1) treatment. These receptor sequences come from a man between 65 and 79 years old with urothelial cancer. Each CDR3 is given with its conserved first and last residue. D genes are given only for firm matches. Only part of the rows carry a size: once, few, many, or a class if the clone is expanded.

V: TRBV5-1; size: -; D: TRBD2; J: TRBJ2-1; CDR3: CASSLTAGGPDEQFF; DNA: TGCGCCAGCAGCTTAACGGCGGGAGGGCCGGATGAGCAGTTCTTC
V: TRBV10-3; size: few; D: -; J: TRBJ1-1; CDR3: CAISDWTDTEAFF; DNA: TGTGCCATCAGTGACTGGACAGACACTGAAGCTTTCTTT
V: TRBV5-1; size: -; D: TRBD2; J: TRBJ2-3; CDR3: CASSSSSGSTDTQYF; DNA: TGCGCCAGCAGCTCGTCTAGCGGTAGCACAGATACGCAGTATTTT
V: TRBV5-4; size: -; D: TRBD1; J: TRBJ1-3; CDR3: CASSLGAQGAGNTIYF; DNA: TGTGCCAGCAGCTTGGGGGCCCAGGGGGCTGGAAACACCATATATTTT
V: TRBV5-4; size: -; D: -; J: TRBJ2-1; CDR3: CASSGGGSAGVVGEQFF; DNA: TGTGCCAGCAGCGGAGGGGGGAGTGCGGGAGTGGTGGGTGAGCAGTTCTTC
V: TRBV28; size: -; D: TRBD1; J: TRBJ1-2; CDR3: CASRRGTGGEYGYTF; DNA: TGTGCCAGCCGACGGGGAACAGGGGGAGAATATGGCTACACCTTC
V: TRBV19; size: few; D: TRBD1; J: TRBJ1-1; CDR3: CASSIRDSGNTEAFF; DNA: TGTGCCAGTAGTATTCGGGACAGTGGGAACACTGAAGCTTTCTTT
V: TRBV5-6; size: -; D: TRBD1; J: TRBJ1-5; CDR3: CASSPDRPGTGGKDQPQHF; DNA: TGTGCCAGCAGCCCAGATCGTCCCGGGACAGGGGGTAAGGATCAGCCCCAGCATTTT
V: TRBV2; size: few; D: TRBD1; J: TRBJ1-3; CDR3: CASRGGTGSGNTIYF; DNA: TGTGCCAGCAGGGGCGGGACAGGGTCTGGAAACACCATATATTTT
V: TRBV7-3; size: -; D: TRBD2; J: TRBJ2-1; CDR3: CASGASGIQFF; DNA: TGTGCCAGCGGGGCTAGCGGGATCCAGTTCTTC
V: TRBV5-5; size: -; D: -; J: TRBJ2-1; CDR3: CASSLDLAINEQFF; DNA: TGTGCCAGCAGCTTGGATCTAGCGATCAATGAGCAGTTCTTC
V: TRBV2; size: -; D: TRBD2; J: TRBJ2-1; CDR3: CASIGGVGYNPHHNEQFF; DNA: TGTGCCAGCATTGGGGGGGTGGGATACAACCCTCACCACAATGAGCAGTTCTTC
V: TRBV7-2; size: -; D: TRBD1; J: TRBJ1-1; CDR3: CASSPVGGQHTEAFF; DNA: TGTGCCAGCAGCCCCGTTGGGGGACAGCACACTGAAGCTTTCTTT
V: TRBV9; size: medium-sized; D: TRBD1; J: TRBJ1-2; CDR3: CASSELGQSNYGYTF; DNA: TGTGCCAGCAGCGAGCTGGGACAGAGCAACTATGGCTACACCTTC
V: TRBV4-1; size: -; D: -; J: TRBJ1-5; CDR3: CASSQDAGAAPQPQHF; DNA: TGCGCCAGCAGCCAAGACGCGGGGGCCGCACCTCAGCCCCAGCATTTT
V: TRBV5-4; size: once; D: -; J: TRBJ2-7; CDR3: CASSLAAALSDEQYF; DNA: TGTGCCAGCAGCCTGGCGGCCGCCCTTAGCGACGAGCAGTACTTC
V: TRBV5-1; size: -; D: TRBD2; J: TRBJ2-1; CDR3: CASSLGLAGDYNEQFF; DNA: TGCGCCAGCAGCCTAGGACTAGCGGGAGACTACAATGAGCAGTTCTTC
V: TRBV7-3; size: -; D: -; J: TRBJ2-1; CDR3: CASSLTAWSSYNEQFF; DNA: TGTGCCAGCAGCTTAACAGCGTGGAGCTCCTACAATGAGCAGTTCTTC
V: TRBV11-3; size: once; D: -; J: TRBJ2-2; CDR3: CASSFERQGGTGELFF; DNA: TGTGCCAGCAGCTTCGAGCGCCAGGGAGGAACCGGGGAGCTGTTTTTT
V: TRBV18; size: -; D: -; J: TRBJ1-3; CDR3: CASSPLTGENTIYF; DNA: TGTGCCAGCTCACCACTTACAGGAGAAAACACCATATATTTT
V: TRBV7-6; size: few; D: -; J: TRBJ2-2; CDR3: CASRKTGYTGELFF; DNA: TGTGCCAGCAGAAAGACGGGTTACACCGGGGAGCTGTTTTTT
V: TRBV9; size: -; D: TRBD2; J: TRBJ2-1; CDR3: CASSVDSGTSGRLEQFF; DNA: TGTGCCAGCAGCGTAGACTCCGGGACTAGCGGGAGACTTGAGCAGTTCTTC
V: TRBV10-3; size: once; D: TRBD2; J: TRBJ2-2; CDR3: CAIRGAGVTTGELFF; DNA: TGTGCCATCAGGGGAGCGGGAGTCACCACCGGGGAGCTGTTTTTT
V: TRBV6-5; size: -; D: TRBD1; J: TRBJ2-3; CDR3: CASSPDRGITDTQYF; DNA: TGTGCCAGCAGCCCCGACAGGGGGATCACAGATACGCAGTATTTT
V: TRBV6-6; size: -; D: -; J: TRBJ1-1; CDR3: CASSYSGGAVTEAFF; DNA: TGTGCCAGCAGTTACTCGGGGGGGGCAGTGACTGAAGCTTTCTTT
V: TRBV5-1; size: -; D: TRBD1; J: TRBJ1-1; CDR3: CASSLAWGQLGTEAFF; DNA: TGCGCCAGCAGCTTGGCGTGGGGACAGCTAGGCACTGAAGCTTTCTTT
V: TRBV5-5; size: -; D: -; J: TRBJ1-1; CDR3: CASSRKGISSRTEAFF; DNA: TGTGCCAGCAGCCGTAAGGGGATTTCGAGTCGGACTGAAGCTTTCTTT
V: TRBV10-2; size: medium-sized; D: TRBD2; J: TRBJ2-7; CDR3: CASSEGSLAGDEQYF; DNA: TGCGCCAGCAGTGAAGGGAGTCTAGCGGGAGACGAGCAGTACTTC
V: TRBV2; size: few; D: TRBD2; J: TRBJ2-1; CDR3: CASSNAGLAGNEQFF; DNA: TGTGCCAGCAGTAACGCGGGACTAGCGGGCAATGAGCAGTTCTTC
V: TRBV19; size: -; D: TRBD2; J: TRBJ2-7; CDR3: CASSMGGDRSGEQYF; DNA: TGTGCCAGTAGTATGGGGGGGGACCGATCGGGCGAGCAGTACTTC
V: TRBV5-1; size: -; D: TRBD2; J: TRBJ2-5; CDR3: CASSLNSGRAGETQYF; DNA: TGCGCCAGCAGCTTGAACAGCGGGAGGGCCGGAGAGACCCAGTACTTC
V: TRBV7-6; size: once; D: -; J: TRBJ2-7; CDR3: CASSLARDSYEQYF; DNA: TGTGCCAGCAGCTTAGCGCGGGACTCCTACGAGCAGTACTTC
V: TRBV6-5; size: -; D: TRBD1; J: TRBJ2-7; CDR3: CASSSRQGAYEQYF; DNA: TGTGCCAGCAGTTCACGACAGGGGGCCTACGAGCAGTACTTC
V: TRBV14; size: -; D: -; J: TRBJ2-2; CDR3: CASSQSRGSPRELFF; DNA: TGTGCCAGCAGCCAATCCCGGGGGTCCCCCCGGGAGCTGTTTTTT
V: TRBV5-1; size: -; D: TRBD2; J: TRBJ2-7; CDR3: CASSLDQAGGLSGSYEQYF; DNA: TGCGCCAGCAGCTTGGACCAAGCGGGAGGGCTTTCAGGGTCCTACGAGCAGTACTTC
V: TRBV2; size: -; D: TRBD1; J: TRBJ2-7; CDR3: CASRLTGQGSEQYF; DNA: TGTGCCAGCAGGTTGACGGGACAGGGGAGCGAGCAGTACTTC
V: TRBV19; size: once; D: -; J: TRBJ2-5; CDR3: CASKRGAEETQYF; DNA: TGTGCCAGTAAACGTGGGGCTGAAGAGACCCAGTACTTC
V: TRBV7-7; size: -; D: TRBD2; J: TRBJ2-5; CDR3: CASSGGLAGEETQYF; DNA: TGTGCTAGCAGCGGGGGACTAGCGGGTGAAGAGACCCAGTACTTC
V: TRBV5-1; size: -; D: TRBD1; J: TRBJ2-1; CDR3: CASSKGQGTYNEQFF; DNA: TGCGCCAGCAGCAAGGGACAGGGTACCTACAATGAGCAGTTCTTC
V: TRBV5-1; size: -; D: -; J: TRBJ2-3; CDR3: CASSSRVADTQYF; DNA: TGCGCCAGCAGCTCCAGGGTTGCAGATACGCAGTATTTT
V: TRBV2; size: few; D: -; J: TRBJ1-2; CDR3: CASSRDYGYTF; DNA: TGTGCCAGCAGCAGGGACTATGGCTACACCTTC
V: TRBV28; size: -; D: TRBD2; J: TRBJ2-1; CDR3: CASIGLAREGEQFF; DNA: TGTGCCAGCATCGGCTTAGCACGGGAGGGTGAGCAGTTCTTC